A single sample gave rise to the 14 T cell receptor beta chains below, sequenced in a study of response to subunit inactivated influenza vaccine. MiXCR was run by TCRdb on the RT-PCR reads, yielding one entry per CDR3 protein. The profile covers 450,000 to 600,000 distinct CDR3 sequences, with more than 15% appearing a single time and roughly 3.1% taken by the ten largest. The source material was CD4+ T cells sorted from PBMCs, sampled less than 30 months after vaccination. Receptor source: a man aged 45 to 75 who received an inactivated influenza vaccine.

This chain uses TRBV30 with TRBJ2-7, with D possibly TRBD2 on 6 matching bases. The germline V and J ends were trimmed by 5 bases and 5 bases, with 16 bases remaining between them. Germline assignment: CDR1 GTSNPN and CDR2 SVGIG (reference sequence). The CDR3 has 13 amino acids. The CDR3 nucleotides read TGTGCCTGGGGACTACAACTTTTGGACGAGCAGTACTTC. Its translation: CAWGLQLLDEQYF.

This clonotype was recorded many times. This chain connects TRBV4-3 to TRBJ2-5, with 9 bases fitting TRBD2. CDR1 and CDR2 (germline): LGHNA, YSLEER. The CDR3 sequence is 15 residues long. Trimming removed 5 bases from V and 5 bases from J; junction bases left unmatched: 9. CDR3 loop: CASSWHSGSGETQYF. DNA of the CDR3: TGCGCCAGCAGCTGGCATAGCGGGAGCGGGGAGACCCAGTACTTC.

This clonotype was detected a few times. This rearrangement joins TRBV5-4 to TRBJ2-1, with 9 nucleotides matching TRBD1. CDR3 length: 15 residues. From germline, CDR1 is SGHNT and CDR2 YYREEE (reference sequence). Trimming at V came to 2 bases and at J to 7 bases, leaving 7 bases not matched to a gene. DNA for the CDR3: TGTGCCAGCAGCTTAATGGGGACAGGGCTGAATGAGCAGTTCTTC. It encodes CASSLMGTGLNEQFF.

At least ten counts were recorded for this clonotype. The chain combines TRBV5-6 with TRBJ2-5; D is possibly TRBD1 (5 bases). The CDR3 runs 16 residues. The germline V gene encodes CDR1 SGHDT and CDR2 YYEEEE. V lost 1 base and J 5 bases, leaving 18 bases between the germline ends. DNA for the CDR3: TGTGCCAGCAGCTTGTGGTTTGGGCAGGGCTGGGAGACCCAGTACTTC. Translation gives CASSLWFGQGWETQYF.

The table lists this clonotype with many counts. The chain employs TRBV2 and TRBJ2-1; D may correspond to TRBD1 or TRBD2 (5 bases each). V shed 1 base and J shed 14 bases, with 12 bases lying between them. Germline CDR1 SNHLY, CDR2 FYNNEI. The CDR3 sequence is 12 residues long. CDR3 in amino acids: CASSEEGRAEFF. The CDR3 coding sequence is TGTGCCAGCAGTGAAGAGGGGCGAGCGGAGTTCTTC.

This clonotype was seen more than once but under ten times. J is TRBJ1-1 and V is TRBV6-2 or TRBV6-3; D uncertain. The germline gives CDR1 MNHEY, CDR2 SVGEGT. There are 14 residues in the CDR3. V lost 2 bases and J lost 5, with 12 bases in between. In DNA, the CDR3 is TGTGCCAGCAGTTACCCCCTACAAGGGACTGAAGCTTTCTTT. As protein: CASSYPLQGTEAFF.

This clonotype has more than one count but fewer than ten. V gene TRBV29-1 combines with J gene TRBJ1-5; 8 nucleotides line up with TRBD1. The length of the CDR3 is 14 residues. From germline, CDR1 is SQVTM and CDR2 ANQGSEA. Trimming removed 6 bases from V and 2 bases from J; junction bases left unmatched: 6. The CDR3 is CSVSDRGGNQPQHF. CDR3 nucleotides: TGCAGCGTCTCCGACAGGGGCGGCAATCAGCCCCAGCATTTT.

This clonotype was detected only a few times. The CDR3 coding sequence is TGTGCCAGCAGCTTGACTAGCGTGGGAGATACGCAGTATTTT. Its translation is CASSLTSVGDTQYF. The chain links TRBV7-2 to TRBJ2-3; TRBD2 aligns across 8 bases. V gave up 3 bases and J gave up 5 bases; unmatched junction bases: 4. Germline assignment: CDR1 SGHTA and CDR2 FQGNSA. CDR3 size: 14 residues.

Only a few counts were recorded for this clonotype. The rearrangement joins TRBV6-1 to TRBJ2-5; weak D call: TRBD2 (5 bases). Trimming removed 6 bases at V and 5 bases at J, with 10 bases between. The germline gives CDR1 MNHNS, CDR2 SASEGT. This CDR3 has 12 residues. As DNA, the CDR3 is TGTGCCAGCAGCGCGGGCCTTGAGACCCAGTACTTC. It yields the protein CASSAGLETQYF.

V and J are TRBV27 and TRBJ2-7; D gene ambiguous. Trimming took off 0 bases at V and 1 base at J, with 10 bases between the two ends. There are 15 residues in the CDR3. Per the germline V gene, CDR1 is MNHEY and CDR2 is SMNVEV (reference sequence). CDR3 protein: CASSLSPGKSYEQYF. The CDR3 DNA reads TGTGCCAGCAGTTTATCTCCGGGCAAATCCTACGAGCAGTACTTC.

The chain is built from TRBV5-1 and TRBJ2-7; TRBD1 aligns across 8 bases. This CDR3 has 14 residues. Trimming removed 4 bases from V and 6 bases from J; junction bases left unmatched: 9. CDR1 is SGHRS, CDR2 YFSETQ, per germline. The CDR3 loop reads CASSGGQGGAEQYF. CDR3 DNA sequence: TGCGCCAGCAGCGGCGGACAGGGCGGTGCCGAGCAGTACTTC.

The chain uses TRBV20-1 and TRBJ2-1; the D is unclear. The CDR3 runs to 14 residues. The V gene lost 1 base and the J gene lost 4 bases, with 11 bases spanning the gap. Germline V gives CDR1 DFQATT, CDR2 SNEGSKA (reference sequence). DNA of the CDR3: TGCAGTGCTAGAGGGGTCTCCGATTACAATGAGCAGTTCTTC. Translation: CSARGVSDYNEQFF.

This clonotype came up a few times. V and J are TRBV2 and TRBJ2-7; 13 bases fit TRBD2. Germline CDR1 SNHLY, CDR2 FYNNEI. This CDR3 has 18 amino acids. V lost 3 bases, J lost 0 bases, and 8 bases stayed unmatched. This CDR3 is CASSDPAGLAGSSYEQYF. Here the CDR3 DNA reads TGTGCCAGCAGTGACCCCGCGGGACTAGCGGGAAGCTCCTACGAGCAGTACTTC.

This clonotype was recorded a few times. The V call is TRBV12-3 or TRBV12-4, the J call TRBJ1-1; D gene unclear. V was pared by 6 bases and J by 1 base, with 9 bases between. The CDR3 length is 13 residues. The CDR3 region has the DNA TGTGCCAGCAGCCCACTTAAGAACACTGAAGCTTTCTTT. Residues: CASSPLKNTEAFF.